This T cell receptor beta chain is from a study of blood T cell repertoires in COVID-19. Study details: The United States, Italy and Spain supplied acute and convalescent COVID-19 samples. From T cells, B-cell-depleted T cells, or PBMCs came the material, which was cDNA or gDNA.

This CDR3 has 12 amino acids. Authors' analysis steps: Nucleated cell counts were estimated from reference gene primer amplification. TCRdb's copy holds only in-frame clones and misses some; the assay was immunoSEQ multiplex PCR. V and J calls and clone size are copied from that table; D and trimming were computed from the DNA. In the table there are 250,000 to 400,000 clones, about nine tenths of which are singletons. This rearrangement joins TRBV21-1 to TRBJ1-3; the D segment call TRBD1 is taken from the table without a DNA check. TRBV21-1 is an annotated pseudogene. The receptor comes from a young woman with COVID-19, enrolled during active disease. The sample taken for sequencing was peripheral blood. The DNA of the CDR3 is TGTGCCAGCAGCAAAATTCCAGTCACCATATATTTT. It codes for CASSKIPVTIYF.